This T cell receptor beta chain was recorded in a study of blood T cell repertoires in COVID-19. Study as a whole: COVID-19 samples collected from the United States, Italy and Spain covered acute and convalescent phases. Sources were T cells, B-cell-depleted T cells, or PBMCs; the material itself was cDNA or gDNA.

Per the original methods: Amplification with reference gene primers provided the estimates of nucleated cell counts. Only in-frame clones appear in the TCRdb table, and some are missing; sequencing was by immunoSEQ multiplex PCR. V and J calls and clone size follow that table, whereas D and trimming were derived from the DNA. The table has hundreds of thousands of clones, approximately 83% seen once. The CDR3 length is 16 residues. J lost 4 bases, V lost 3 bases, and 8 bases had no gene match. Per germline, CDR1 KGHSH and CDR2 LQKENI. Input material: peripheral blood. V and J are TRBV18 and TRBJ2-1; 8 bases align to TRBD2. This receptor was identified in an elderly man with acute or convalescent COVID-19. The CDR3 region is CASSPGLGGGYNEQFF. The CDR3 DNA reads TGTGCCAGCTCACCGGGACTAGGAGGCGGGTACAATGAGCAGTTCTTC.